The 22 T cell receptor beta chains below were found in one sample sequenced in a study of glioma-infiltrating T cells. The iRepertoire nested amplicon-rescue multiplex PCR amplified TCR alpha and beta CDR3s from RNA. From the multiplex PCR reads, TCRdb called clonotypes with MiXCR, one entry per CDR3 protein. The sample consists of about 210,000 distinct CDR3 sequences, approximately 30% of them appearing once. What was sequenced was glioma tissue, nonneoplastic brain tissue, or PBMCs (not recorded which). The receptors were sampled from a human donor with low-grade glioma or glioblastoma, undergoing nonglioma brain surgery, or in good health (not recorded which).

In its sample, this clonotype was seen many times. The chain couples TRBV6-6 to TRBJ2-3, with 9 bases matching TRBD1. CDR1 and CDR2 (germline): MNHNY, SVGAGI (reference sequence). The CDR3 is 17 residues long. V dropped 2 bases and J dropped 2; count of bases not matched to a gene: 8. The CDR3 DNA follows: TGTGCCAGCAGTTACATCGGACAGGGGCTAAACACAGATACGCAGTATTTT. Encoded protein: CASSYIGQGLNTDTQYF.

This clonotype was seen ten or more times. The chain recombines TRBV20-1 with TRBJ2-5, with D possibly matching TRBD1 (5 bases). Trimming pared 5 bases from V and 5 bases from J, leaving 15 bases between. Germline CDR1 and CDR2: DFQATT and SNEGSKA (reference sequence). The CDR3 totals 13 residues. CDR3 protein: CSAESGNPETQYF. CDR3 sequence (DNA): TGCAGTGCTGAGTCAGGGAATCCGGAGACCCAGTACTTC.

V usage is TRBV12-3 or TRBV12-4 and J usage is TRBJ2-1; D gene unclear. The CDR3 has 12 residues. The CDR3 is CATEYSYNEQFF. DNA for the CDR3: TGTGCAACAGAATACTCCTACAATGAGCAGTTCTTC.

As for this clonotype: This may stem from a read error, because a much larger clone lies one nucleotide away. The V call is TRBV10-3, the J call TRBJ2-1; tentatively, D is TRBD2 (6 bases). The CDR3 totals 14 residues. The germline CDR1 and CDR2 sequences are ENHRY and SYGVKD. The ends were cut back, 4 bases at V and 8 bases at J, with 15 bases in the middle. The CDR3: CAISVNGSRDEQFF. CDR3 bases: TGTGCCATCAGTGTTAACGGGAGTCGGGATGAGCAGTTCTTC.

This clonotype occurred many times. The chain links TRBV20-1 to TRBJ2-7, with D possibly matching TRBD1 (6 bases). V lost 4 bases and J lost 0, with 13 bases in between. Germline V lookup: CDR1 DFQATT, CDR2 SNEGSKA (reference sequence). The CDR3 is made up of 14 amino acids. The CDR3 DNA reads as TGCAGTGCTATACCATTACAGGGCTCCTACGAGCAGTACTTC. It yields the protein CSAIPLQGSYEQYF.

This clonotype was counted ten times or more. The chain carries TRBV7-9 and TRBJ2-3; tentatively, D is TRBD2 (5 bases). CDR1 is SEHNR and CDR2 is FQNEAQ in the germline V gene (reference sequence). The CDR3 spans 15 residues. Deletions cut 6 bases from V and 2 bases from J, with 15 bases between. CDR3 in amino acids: CASRSAGLYTDTQYF. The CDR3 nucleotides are TGTGCCAGCAGGTCGGCCGGACTTTACACAGATACGCAGTATTTT.

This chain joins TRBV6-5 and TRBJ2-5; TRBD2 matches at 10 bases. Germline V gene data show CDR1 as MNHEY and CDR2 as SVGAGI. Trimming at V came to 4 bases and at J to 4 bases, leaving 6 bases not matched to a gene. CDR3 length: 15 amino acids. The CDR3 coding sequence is TGTGCCAGCAGTTTAGTAGTAGCGGGAGGAGAGACCCAGTACTTC. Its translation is CASSLVVAGGETQYF.

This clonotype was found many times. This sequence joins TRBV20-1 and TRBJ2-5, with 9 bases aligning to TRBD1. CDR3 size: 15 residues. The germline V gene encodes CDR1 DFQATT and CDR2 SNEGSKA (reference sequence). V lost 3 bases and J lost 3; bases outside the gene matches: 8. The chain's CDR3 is CSARVPGQGEETQYF. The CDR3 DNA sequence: TGCAGTGCTAGGGTACCGGGACAGGGTGAAGAGACCCAGTACTTC.

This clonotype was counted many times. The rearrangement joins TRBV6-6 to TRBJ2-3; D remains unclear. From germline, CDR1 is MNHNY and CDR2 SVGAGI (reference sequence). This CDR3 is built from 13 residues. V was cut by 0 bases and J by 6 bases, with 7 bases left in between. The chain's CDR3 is CASSYSRRDTQYF. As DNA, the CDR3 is TGTGCCAGCAGTTACTCCCGACGGGATACGCAGTATTTT.

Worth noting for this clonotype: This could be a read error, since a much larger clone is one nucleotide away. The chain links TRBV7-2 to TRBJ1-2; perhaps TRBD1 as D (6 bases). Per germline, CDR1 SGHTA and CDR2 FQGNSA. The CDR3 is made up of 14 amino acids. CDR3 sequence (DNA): TGTTCCAGCAGCAAGACCACAGGGTCGGGGGGCTACACCTTC. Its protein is CSSSKTTGSGGYTF.

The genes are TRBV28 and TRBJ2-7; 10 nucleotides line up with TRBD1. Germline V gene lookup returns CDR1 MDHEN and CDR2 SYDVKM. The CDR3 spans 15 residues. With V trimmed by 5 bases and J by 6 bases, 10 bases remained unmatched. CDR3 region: CASSPGTGDSGEQYF. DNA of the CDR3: TGTGCCAGCAGTCCCGGGACAGGGGACTCGGGCGAGCAGTACTTC. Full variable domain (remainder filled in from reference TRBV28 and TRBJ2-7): DVKVTQSSRYLVKRTGEKVFLECVQDMDHENMFWYRQDPGLGLRLIYFSYDVKMKEKGDIPEGYSVSREKKERFSLILESASTNQTSMYLCASSPGTGDSGEQYFGPGTRLTVT.

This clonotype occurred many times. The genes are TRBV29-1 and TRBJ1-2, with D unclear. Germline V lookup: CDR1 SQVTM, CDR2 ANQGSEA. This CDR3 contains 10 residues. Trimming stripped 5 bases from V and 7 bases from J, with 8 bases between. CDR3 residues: CSVQESGYTF. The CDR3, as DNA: TGCAGCGTTCAGGAATCTGGCTACACCTTC.

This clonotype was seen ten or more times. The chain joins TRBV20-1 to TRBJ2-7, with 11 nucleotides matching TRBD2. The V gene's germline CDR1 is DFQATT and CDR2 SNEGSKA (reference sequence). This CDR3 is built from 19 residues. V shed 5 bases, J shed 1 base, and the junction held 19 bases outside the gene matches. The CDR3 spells CSASPILAGEWHGSYEQYF. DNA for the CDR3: TGCAGTGCTTCCCCCATACTAGCGGGAGAATGGCACGGGTCCTACGAGCAGTACTTC.

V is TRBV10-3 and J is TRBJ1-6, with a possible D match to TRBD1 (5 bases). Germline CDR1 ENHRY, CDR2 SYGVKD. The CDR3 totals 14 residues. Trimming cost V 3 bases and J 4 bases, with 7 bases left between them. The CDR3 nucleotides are TGTGCCATCAGTGAAGGGGATTATAATTCACCCCTCCACTTT. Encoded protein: CAISEGDYNSPLHF.

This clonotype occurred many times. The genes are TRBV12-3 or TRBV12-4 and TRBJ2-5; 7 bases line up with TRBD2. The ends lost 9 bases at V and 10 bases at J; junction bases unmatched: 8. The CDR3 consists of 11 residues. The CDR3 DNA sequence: TGTGCCAGGCCGCTGGGGGGGGACCAGTACTTC. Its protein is CARPLGGDQYF.

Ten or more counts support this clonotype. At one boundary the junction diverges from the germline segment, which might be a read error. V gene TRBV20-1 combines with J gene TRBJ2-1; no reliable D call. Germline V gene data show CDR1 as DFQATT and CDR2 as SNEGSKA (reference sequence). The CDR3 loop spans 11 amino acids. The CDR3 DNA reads TGCAGTGCTAGAGATAAGGCGCCAGCTCTCTTC. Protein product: CSARDKAPALF.

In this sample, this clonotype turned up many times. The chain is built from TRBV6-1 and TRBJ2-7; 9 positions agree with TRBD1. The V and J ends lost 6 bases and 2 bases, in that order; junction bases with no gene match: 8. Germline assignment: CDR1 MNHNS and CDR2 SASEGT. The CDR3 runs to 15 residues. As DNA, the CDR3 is TGTGCCAGCAGGAACCGGGACAGGGAACCCTACGAGCAGTACTTC. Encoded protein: CASRNRDREPYEQYF.

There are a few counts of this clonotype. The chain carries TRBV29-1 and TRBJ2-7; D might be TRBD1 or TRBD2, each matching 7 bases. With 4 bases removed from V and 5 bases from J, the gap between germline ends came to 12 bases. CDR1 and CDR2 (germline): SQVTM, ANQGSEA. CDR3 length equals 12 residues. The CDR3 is CSVAGGGHEQYF. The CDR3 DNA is TGCAGCGTTGCAGGGGGGGGGCACGAGCAGTACTTC.

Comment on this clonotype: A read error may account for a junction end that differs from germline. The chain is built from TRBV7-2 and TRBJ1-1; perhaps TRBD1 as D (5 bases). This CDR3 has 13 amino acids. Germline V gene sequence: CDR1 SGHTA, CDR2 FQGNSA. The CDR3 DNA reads TGTGCCAGCAGCACGACAGTGAACAGTGAAGCTCTCTTT. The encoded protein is CASSTTVNSEALF.

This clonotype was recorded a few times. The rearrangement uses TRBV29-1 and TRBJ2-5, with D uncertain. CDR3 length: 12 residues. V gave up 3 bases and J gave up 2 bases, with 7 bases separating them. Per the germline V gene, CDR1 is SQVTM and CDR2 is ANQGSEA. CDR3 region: CSVEGFQETQYF. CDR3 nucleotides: TGCAGCGTTGAGGGATTTCAAGAGACCCAGTACTTC. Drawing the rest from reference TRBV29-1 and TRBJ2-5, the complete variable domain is SAVISQKPSRDICQRGTSLTIQCQVDSQVTMMFWYRQQPGQSLTLIATANQGSEATYESGFVIDKFPISRPNLTFSTLTVSNMSPEDSSIYLCSVEGFQETQYFGPGTRLLVL.

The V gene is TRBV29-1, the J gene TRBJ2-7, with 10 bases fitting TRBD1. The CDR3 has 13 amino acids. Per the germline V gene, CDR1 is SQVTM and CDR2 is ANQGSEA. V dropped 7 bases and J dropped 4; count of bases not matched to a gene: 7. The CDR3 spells CSAGLDRGYEQYF. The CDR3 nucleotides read TGCAGCGCCGGACTGGACAGGGGGTACGAGCAGTACTTC.

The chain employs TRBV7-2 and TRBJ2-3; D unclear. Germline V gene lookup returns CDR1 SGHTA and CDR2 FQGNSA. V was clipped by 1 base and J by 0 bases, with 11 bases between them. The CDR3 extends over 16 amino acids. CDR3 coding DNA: TGTGCCAGCAGCTTAGGACATCGGTCTAGCACAGATACGCAGTATTTT. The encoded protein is CASSLGHRSSTDTQYF.